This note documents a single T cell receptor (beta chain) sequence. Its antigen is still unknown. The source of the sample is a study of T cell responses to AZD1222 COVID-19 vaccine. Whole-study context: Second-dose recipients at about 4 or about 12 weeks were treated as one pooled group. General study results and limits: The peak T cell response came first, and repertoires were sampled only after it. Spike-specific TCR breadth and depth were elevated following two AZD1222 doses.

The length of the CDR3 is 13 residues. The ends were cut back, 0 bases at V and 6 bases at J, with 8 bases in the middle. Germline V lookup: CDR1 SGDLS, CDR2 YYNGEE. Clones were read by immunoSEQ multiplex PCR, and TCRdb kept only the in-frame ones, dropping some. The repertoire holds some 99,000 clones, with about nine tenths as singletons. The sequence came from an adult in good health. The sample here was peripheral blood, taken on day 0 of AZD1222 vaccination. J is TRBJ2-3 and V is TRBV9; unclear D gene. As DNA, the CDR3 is TGTGCCAGCAGCGTAGGGGGTGGTGATACGCAGTATTTT. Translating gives CASSVGGGDTQYF.